This T cell receptor beta chain was sequenced for a study of T cells in localized non-small cell lung cancer. The V gene lost 4 bases and the J gene lost 0 bases, with 16 bases spanning the gap. Germline lookup yields CDR1 MNHGY and CDR2 SAAAGT. The length of the CDR3 is 16 residues. Within the sample, this clone is medium-sized. The table came from immunoSEQ multiplex PCR; TCRdb's copy has only in-frame clones and leaves some out. Seen here are approximately 3,300 clones, about a fifth observed once, and the top ten hold roughly 8.6%. The clonotype originates from a woman aged 35 to 75 with stage III squamous cell lung carcinoma. V is TRBV6-8 and J is TRBJ2-7; D perhaps matches TRBD2 (5 bases). Sequencing used lung tumor tissue, obtained before any cancer treatment. CDR3 amino acids: CASSLRRVPLSYEQYF. As DNA, the CDR3 is TGTGCCAGCAGTTTACGGCGGGTCCCCCTCTCCTACGAGCAGTACTTC.